This TCR beta chain came from a study of molecular identifiers for immune sequencing clone quantification. The authors built bulk TCR libraries by previously described methods with listed TCR primers. Using its own MiXCR run on the PCR reads, TCRdb lists one record per CDR3 protein. The sample comprises some 320,000 distinct CDR3 sequences, roughly a fifth of which are singletons, and 0.81% rests with the top ten. A note on this clonotype: Its antigen remains unknown. A much larger clone lies one base from this, so it may be a read error.

Findings and caveats of the study: The study reportedly detected spiked Jurkat TCR RNA from one cell among some 1 million naive cells. Sizes of highly expanded clones could be underestimated through identical TCRs sharing a barcode. Clones that had above 20 RNA copies took up over 97% of effector molecules but under 1% in naive cells.

The CDR3 contains 16 residues. Germline lookup yields CDR1 SNHLY and CDR2 FYNNEI. Sample: naive CD8+ T cells from blood, with Jurkat cell RNA spiked in. Subset of the sample: FACS-sorted CD8+CD4-CCR7+CD45RA+ naive T cells. The V call is TRBV2, the J call TRBJ2-3; possibly TRBD2 for D (5 bases). The sequence came from a human donor in good health. Some libraries in this study had Jurkat cell RNA spiked in. The DNA of the CDR3 is TGTGCCAGCAGTGGGACTCCAGATCAACCCACAGATGCGCAGTATTTT. Translated, it gives CASSGTPDQPTDAQYF.